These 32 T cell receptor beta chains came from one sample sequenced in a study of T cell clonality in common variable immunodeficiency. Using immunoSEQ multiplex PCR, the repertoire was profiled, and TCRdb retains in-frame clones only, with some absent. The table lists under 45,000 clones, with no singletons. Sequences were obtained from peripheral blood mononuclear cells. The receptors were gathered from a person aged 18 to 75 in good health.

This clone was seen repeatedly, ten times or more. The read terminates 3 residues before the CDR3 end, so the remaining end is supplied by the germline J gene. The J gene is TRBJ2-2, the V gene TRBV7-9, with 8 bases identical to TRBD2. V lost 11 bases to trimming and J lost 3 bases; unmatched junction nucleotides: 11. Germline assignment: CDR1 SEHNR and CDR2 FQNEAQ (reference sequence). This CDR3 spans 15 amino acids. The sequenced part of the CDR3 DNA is TGTGCCGGAGTTGTGGCGGGAGGCTACACCGGGGAG. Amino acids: CAGVVAGGYTGE. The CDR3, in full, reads CAGVVAGGYTGELFF.

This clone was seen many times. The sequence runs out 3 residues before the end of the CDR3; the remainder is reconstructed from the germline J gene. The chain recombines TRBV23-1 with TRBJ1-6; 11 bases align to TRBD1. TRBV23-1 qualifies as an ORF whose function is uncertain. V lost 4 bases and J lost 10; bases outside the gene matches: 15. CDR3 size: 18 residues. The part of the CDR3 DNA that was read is TGCGCCAGCAGTCTTAGGACAGGGGGCGAGATTGGCCACTCACCC. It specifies CASSLRTGGEIGHSP. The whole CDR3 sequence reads CASSLRTGGEIGHSPLHF.

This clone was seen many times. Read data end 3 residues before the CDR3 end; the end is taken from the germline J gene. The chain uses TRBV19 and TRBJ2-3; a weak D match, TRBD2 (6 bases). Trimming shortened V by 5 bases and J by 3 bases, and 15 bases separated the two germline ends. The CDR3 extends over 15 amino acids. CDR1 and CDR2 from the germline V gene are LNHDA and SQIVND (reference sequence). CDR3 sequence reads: CASSPGLPNTDTQYF. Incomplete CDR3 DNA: TGTGCCAGTAGTCCGGGACTTCCTAATACAGATACG.

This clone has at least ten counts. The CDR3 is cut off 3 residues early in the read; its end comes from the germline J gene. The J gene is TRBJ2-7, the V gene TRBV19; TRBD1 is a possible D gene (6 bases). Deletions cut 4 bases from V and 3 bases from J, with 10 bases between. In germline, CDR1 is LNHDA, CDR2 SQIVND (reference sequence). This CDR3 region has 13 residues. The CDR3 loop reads CASSRGTLYEQYF. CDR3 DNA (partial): TGTGCCAGTAGTAGGGGGACACTCTACGAG. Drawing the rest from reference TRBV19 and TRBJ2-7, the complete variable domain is DGGITQSPKYLFRKEGQNVTLSCEQNLNHDAMYWYRQDPGQGLRLIYYSQIVNDFQKGDIAEGYSVSREKKESFPLTVTSAQKNPTAFYLCASSRGTLYEQYFGPGTRLTVT.

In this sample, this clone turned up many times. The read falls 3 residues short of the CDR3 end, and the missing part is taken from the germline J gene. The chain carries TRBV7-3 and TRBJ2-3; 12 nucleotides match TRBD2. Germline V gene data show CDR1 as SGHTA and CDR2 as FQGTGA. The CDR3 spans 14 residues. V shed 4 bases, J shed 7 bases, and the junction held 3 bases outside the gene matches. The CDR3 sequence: CASSWTSGTHTQYF. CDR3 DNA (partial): TGTGCCAGCAGCTGGACTAGCGGGACGCATACG.

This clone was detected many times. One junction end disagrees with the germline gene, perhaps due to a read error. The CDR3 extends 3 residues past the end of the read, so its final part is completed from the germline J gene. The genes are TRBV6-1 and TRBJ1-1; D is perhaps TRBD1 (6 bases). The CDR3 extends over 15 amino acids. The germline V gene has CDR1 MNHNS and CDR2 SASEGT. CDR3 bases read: TGTGCCAGCAGCGAAGGGGGGGGTCGGTTAAGTGAA. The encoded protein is CASSEGGGRLSE. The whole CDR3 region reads CASSEGGGRLSEAFF.

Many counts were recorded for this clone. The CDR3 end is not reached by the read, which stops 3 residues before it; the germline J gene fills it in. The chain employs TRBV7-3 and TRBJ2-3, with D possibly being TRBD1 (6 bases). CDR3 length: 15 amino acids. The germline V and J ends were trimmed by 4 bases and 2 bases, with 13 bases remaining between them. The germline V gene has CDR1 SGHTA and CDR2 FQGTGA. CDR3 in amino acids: CASSSKTGDTDTQYF. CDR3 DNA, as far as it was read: TGTGCCAGCAGCTCGAAGACAGGAGACACAGATACG. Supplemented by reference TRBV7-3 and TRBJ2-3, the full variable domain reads GAGVSQTPSNKVTEKGKYVELRCDPISGHTALYWYRQSLGQGPEFLIYFQGTGAADDSGLPNDRFFAVRPEGSVSTLKIQRTERGDSAVYLCASSSKTGDTDTQYFGPGTRLTVL.

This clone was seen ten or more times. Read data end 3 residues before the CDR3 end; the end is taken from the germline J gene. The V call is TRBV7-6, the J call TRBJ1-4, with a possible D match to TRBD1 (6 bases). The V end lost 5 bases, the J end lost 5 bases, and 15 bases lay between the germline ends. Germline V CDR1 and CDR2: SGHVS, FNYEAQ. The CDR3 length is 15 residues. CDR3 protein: CASSPQGFMNEKLFF. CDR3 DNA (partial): TGTGCCAGCAGCCCTCAGGGGTTCATGAATGAAAAA.

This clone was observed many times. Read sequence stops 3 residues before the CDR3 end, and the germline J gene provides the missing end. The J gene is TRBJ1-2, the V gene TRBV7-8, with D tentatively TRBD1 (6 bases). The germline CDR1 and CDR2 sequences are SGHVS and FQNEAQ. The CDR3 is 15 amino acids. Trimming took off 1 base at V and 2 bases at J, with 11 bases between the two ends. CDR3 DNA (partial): TGTGCCAGCAGCTTAGGCTTCAGGGGAAACTATGGC. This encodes CASSLGFRGNYG. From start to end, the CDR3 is CASSLGFRGNYGYTF.

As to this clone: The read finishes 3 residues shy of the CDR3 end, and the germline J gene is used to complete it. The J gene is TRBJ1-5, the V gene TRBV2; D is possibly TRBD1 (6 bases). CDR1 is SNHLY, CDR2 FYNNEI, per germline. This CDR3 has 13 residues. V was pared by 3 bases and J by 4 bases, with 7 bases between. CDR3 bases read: TGTGCCAGCAGTGACGACAGGAATCAGCCC. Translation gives CASSDDRNQP. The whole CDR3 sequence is CASSDDRNQPQHF.

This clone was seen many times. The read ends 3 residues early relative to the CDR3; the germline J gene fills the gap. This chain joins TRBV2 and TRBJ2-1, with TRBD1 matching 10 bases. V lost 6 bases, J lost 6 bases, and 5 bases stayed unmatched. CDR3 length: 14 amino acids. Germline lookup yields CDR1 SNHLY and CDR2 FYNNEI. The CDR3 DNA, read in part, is TGTGCCAGCAGCGTAGGACAGGGGGTCAATGAG. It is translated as CASSVGQGVNE. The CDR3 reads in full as CASSVGQGVNEQFF.

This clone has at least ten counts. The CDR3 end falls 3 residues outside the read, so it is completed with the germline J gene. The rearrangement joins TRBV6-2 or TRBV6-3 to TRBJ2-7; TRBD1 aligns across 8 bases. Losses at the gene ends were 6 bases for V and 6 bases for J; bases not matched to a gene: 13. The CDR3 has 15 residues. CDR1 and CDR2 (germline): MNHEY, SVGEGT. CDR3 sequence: CASRKIRGRLSEQYF. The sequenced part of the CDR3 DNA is TGTGCCAGCAGGAAGATCAGGGGGCGTCTCTCCGAG.

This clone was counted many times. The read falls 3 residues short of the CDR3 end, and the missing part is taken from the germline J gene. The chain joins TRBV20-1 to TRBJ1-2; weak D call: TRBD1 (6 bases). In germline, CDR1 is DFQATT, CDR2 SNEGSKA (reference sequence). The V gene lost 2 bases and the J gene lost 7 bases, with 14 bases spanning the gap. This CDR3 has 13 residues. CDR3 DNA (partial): TGCAGTGCTAGACAGGGGACCTCGGGTGGC. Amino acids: CSARQGTSGG. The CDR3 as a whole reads CSARQGTSGGYTF.

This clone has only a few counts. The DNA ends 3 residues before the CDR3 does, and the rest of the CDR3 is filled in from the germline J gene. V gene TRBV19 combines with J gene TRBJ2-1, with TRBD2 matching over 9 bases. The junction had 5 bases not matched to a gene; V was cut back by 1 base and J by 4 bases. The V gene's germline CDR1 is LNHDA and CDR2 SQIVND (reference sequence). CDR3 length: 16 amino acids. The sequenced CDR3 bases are TGTGCCAGTAGTATAGTAGGCGGGAGGGAGTACAATGAG. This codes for CASSIVGGREYNE. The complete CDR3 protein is CASSIVGGREYNEQFF.

CDR3 loop: CASSLGPVTSGRDVPYEQYF. The sequenced CDR3 bases are TGCGCCAGCAGTCTCGGTCCGGTTACTAGCGGGAGAGATGTCCCCTACGAG. The chain combines TRBV5-1 with TRBJ2-7; 11 bases fit TRBD2. The CDR3 goes on 3 residues after the read ends, and that part is filled in from the germline J gene. CDR3 size: 20 residues. The V gene's germline CDR1 is SGHRS and CDR2 YFSETQ. With 5 bases clipped from V and 2 bases from J, the junction kept 21 bases outside the gene matches.

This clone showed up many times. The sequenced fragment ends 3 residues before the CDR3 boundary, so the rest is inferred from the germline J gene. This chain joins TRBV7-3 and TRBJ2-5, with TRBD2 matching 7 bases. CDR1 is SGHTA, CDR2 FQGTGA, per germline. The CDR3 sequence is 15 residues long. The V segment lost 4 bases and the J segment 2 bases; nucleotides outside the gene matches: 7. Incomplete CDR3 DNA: TGTGCCAGCAGCTCTAGTGGGGGGGATCAAGAGACC. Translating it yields CASSSSGGDQET. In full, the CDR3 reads CASSSSGGDQETQYF.

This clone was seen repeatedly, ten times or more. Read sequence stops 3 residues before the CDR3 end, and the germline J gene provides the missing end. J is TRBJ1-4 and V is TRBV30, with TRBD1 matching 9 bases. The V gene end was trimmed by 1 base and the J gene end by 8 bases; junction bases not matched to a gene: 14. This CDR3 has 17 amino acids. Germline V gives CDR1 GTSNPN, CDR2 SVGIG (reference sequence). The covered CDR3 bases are TGTGCCTGGAGTGGCTACCGGGAGACAGGGGGAAAAGAAAAA. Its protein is CAWSGYRETGGKEK. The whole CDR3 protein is CAWSGYRETGGKEKLFF.

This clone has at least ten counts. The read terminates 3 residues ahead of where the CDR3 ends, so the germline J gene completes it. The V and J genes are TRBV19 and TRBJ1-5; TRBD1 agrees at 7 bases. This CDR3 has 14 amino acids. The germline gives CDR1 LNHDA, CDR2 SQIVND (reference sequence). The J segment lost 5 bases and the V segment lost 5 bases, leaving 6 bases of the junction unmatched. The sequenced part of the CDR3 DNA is TGTGCCAGTAGTGGGGGACAGTCGTATCAGCCC. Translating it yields CASSGGQSYQP. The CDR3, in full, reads CASSGGQSYQPQHF.

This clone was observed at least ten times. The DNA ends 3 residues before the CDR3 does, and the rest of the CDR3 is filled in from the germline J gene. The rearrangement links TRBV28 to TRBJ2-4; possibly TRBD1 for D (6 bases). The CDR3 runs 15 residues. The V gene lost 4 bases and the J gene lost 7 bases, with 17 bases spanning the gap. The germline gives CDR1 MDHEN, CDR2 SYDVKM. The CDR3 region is CASSSPVLRGNIQYF. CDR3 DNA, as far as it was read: TGTGCCAGCAGTTCCCCGGTGTTGAGGGGGAACATT.

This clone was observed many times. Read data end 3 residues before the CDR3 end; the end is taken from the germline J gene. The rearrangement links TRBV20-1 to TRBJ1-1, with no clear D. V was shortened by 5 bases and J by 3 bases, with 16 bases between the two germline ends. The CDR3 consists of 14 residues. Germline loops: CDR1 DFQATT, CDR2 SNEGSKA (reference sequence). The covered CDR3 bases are TGCAGTGCTCCTGGTTCGTATGAGGACACTGAA. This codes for CSAPGSYEDTE. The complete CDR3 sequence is CSAPGSYEDTEAFF.

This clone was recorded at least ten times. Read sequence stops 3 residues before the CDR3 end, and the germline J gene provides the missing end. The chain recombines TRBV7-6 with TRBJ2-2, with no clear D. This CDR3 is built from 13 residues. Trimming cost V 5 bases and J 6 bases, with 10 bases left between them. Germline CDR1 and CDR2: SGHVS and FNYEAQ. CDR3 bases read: TGTGCCAGCAGCCCATTTGAGCCCGGGGAG. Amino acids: CASSPFEPGE. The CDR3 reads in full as CASSPFEPGELFF.

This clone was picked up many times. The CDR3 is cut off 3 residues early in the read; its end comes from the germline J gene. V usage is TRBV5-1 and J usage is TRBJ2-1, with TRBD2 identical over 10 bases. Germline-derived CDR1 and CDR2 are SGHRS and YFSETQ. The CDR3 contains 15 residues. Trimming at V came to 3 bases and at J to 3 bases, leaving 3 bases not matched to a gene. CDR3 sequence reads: CASSSGTSDYNEQFF. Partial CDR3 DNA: TGCGCCAGCAGCTCCGGGACTAGCGACTACAATGAG.

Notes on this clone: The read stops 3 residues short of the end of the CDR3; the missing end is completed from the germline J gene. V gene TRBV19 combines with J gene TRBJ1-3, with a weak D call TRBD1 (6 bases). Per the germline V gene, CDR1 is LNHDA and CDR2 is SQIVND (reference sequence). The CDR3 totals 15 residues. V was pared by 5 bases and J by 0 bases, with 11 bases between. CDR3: CASSSNRVSGNTIYF. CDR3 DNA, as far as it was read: TGTGCCAGTAGTTCGAACAGGGTCTCTGGAAACACC.

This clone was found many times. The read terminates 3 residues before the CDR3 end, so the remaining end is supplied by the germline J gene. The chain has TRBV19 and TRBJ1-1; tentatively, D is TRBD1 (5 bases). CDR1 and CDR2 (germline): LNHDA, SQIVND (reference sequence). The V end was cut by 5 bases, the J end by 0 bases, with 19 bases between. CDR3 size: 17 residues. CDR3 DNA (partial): TGTGCCAGTAGTTATGGGGCGATGAGGGCGGTGAACACTGAA. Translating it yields CASSYGAMRAVNTE. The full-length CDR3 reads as CASSYGAMRAVNTEAFF.

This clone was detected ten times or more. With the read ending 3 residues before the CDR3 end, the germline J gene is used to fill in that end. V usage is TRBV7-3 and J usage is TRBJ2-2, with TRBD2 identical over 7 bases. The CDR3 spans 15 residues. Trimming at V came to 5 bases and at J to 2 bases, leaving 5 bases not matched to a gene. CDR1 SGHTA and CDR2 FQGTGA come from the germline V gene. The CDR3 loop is CASSPAGLNTGELFF. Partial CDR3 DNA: TGTGCCAGCAGCCCAGCGGGATTAAACACCGGGGAG.

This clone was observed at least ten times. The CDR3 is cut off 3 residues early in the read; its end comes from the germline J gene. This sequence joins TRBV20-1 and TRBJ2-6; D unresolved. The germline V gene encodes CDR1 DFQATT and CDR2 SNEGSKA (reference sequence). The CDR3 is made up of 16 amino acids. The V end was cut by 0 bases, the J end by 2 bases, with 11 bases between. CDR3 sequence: CSARDPQTPGANVLTF. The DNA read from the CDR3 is TGCAGTGCTAGAGATCCCCAGACTCCTGGGGCCAACGTC.

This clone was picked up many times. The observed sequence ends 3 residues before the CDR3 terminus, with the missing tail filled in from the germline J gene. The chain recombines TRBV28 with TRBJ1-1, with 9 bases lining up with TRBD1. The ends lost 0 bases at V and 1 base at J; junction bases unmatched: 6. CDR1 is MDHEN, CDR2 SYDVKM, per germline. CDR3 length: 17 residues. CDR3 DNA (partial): TGTGCCAGCAGTTTATGGGGGACAGGGTCCCGGAACACTGAA. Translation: CASSLWGTGSRNTE. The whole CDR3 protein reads CASSLWGTGSRNTEAFF.

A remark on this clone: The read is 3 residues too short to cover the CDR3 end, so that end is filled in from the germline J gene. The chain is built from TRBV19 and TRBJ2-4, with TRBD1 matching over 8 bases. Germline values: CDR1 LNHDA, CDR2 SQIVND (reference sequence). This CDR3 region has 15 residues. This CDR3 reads CASTPRAGGGYGQYF. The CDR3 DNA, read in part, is TGTGCCAGTACCCCCAGAGCAGGGGGCGGGTATGGT.

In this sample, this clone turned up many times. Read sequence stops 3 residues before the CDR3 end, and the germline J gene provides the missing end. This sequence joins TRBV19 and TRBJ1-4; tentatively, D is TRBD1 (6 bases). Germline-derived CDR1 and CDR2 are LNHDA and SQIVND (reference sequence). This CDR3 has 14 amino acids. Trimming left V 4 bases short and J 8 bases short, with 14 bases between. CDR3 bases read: TGTGCCAGTAGTAGAGGGACGGGGGGCGAAAAA. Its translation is CASSRGTGGEK. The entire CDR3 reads CASSRGTGGEKLFF.

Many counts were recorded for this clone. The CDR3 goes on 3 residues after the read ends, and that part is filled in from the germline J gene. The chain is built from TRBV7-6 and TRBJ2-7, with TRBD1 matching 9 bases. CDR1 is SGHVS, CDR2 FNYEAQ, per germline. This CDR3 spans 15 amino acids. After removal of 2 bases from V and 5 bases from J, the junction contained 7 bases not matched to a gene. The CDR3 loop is CASSLSDRGANEQYF. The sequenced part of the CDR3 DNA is TGTGCCAGCAGCTTATCGGACAGGGGAGCCAACGAG.

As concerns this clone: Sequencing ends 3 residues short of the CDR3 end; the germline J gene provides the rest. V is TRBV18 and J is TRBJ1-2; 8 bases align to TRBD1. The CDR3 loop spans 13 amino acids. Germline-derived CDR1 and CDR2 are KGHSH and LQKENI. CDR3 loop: CASSPDRGLTYTF. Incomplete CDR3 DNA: TGTGCCAGCTCCCCCGACAGGGGATTGACC.

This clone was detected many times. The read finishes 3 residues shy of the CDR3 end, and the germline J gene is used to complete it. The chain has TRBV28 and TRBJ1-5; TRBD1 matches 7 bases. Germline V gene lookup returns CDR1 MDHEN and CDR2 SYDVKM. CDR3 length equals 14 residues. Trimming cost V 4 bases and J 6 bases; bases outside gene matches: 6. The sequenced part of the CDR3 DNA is TGTGCCAGCAGTTCGGACAGGCTAGGTCAGCCC. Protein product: CASSSDRLGQP. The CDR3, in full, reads CASSSDRLGQPQHF.